What follows are 30 T cell receptor beta chains derived from one specimen sequenced in a study of T cells in Graves' hyperthyroidism and ophthalmopathy (dated by TCRdb to between 2019 and 2020). The library was produced with multiplex PCR. Sequencing used an Illumina HiSeq 2000. Amplification of TCR beta CDR3 regions was carried out from RNA transcripts. The first round of RT-PCR for the TCR CDR3 was performed with the HTBI primer set and the Qiagen OneStep RT-PCR kit. In TCRdb, the public reads were trimmed at Q25 with fastp and aligned with MiXCR, with productive beta chains retained. One record per CDR3 amino acid sequence lists the most common genes and DNA. The sample yields over 250,000 distinct CDR3 sequences; around 15% were counted once. The top ten clonotypes cover 30% to 40% of the sample. Sequencing was performed on blood. The receptors were sampled from a middle-aged woman with Graves' ophthalmopathy.

The table lists this clonotype with a count of one. The rearrangement uses TRBV19 and TRBJ2-7; no clear D. Germline CDR1 is LNHDA and CDR2 is SQIVND (reference sequence). Trimming pared 3 bases from V and 4 bases from J, leaving 19 bases between. This CDR3 comprises 16 residues. CDR3 bases: TGTGCCAGTAGTATCCTGTGGACCGGGCAGGTATACGAGCAGTACTTC. Residues: CASSILWTGQVYEQYF.

This clonotype showed up many times. This chain connects TRBV7-2 to TRBJ1-1; unclear D gene. The ends were cut back, 5 bases at V and 6 bases at J, with 10 bases in the middle. CDR1 is SGHTA, CDR2 FQGNSA, per germline. The CDR3 extends over 12 amino acids. The DNA for the CDR3 is TGTGCCAGCAGCCCTAGGATCGCTGAAGCTTTCTTT. This sequence encodes CASSPRIAEAFF. The full variable domain, rest sourced from reference TRBV7-2 and TRBJ1-1, is GAGVSQSPSNKVTEKGKDVELRCDPISGHTALYWYRQSLGQGLEFLIYFQGNSAPDKSGLPSDRFSAERTGGSVSTLTIQRTQQEDSAVYLCASSPRIAEAFFGQGTRLTVV.

This clonotype has a count of ten or more. The genes are TRBV11-2 and TRBJ2-5; 11 bases agree with TRBD1. Germline V gene sequence: CDR1 SGHAT, CDR2 FQNNGV. This CDR3 region has 15 residues. The junction had 3 bases not matched to a gene; V was cut back by 5 bases and J by 1 base. DNA for the CDR3: TGTGCCAGCAGCATAGGGACAGGGGGCCAAGAGACCCAGTACTTC. Translated: CASSIGTGGQETQYF.

Details on this clonotype: A much larger clone lies a single base off, so this may be a read error. V is TRBV28 and J is TRBJ1-1; maybe TRBD1 (5 bases). CDR1 and CDR2 (germline): MDHEN, SYDVKM. V shed 4 bases and J shed 11 bases, with 11 bases lying between them. The CDR3 has 11 residues. CDR3 in DNA: TGTGCCAGCAGTTCTGGGGCTTTTGCTTTCTTT. It is translated as CASSSGAFAFF.

The CDR3 reads CASSPAGQPNTGELFF. CDR3 bases: TGTGCCAGCAGCCCTGCGGGACAGCCGAACACCGGGGAGCTGTTTTTT. The chain carries TRBV3-1 and TRBJ2-2, with D possibly matching TRBD1 (7 bases). The CDR3 length is 16 residues. Germline V gives CDR1 LGHDT, CDR2 YNNKEL (reference sequence). The V end was cut by 4 bases, the J end by 0 bases, with 12 bases between.

This clonotype was counted many times. The chain links TRBV6-1 to TRBJ2-4; 7 nucleotides line up with TRBD1. The V gene's germline CDR1 is MNHNS and CDR2 SASEGT. V shed 6 bases, J shed 3 bases, and the junction held 17 bases outside the gene matches. The CDR3 loop spans 18 amino acids. CDR3 region: CASRTGLPHSSGKNIQYF. Here the CDR3 DNA reads TGTGCCAGCAGGACAGGGCTCCCGCATTCATCTGGCAAAAACATTCAGTACTTC.

This chain joins TRBV20-1 and TRBJ1-2, with 9 bases matching TRBD1. The V gene end was trimmed by 3 bases and the J gene end by 7 bases; junction bases not matched to a gene: 6. Germline CDR1 and CDR2: DFQATT and SNEGSKA (reference sequence). The CDR3 covers 13 residues. CDR3 in amino acids: CSASTGGWVGYTF. DNA of the CDR3: TGCAGTGCTAGCACAGGGGGCTGGGTTGGCTACACCTTC.

This clonotype was counted a few times. The rearrangement joins TRBV18 to TRBJ1-2; D not certain. V was clipped by 3 bases and J by 2 bases, with 7 bases between them. From germline, CDR1 is KGHSH and CDR2 LQKENI. This CDR3 contains 13 residues. This CDR3 reads CASSPISNYGYTF. The CDR3 DNA follows: TGTGCCAGCTCACCTATTTCCAACTATGGCTACACCTTC.

This clonotype was detected ten times or more. V is TRBV28 and J is TRBJ2-7, with unresolved D. This CDR3 is 15 amino acids long. CDR1 is MDHEN and CDR2 is SYDVKM in the germline V gene. The germline V and J ends were trimmed by 5 bases and 8 bases, with 22 bases remaining between them. The DNA for the CDR3 is TGTGCCAGCAGTCCCTCCTCCGCCCCCCCATACCAGCAGTACTTC. It encodes CASSPSSAPPYQQYF.

The table lists this clonotype with a few counts. The chain links TRBV6-5 to TRBJ2-7, with 9 bases identical to TRBD2. Per germline, CDR1 MNHEY and CDR2 SVGAGI. Trimming at V came to 0 bases and at J to 0 bases, leaving 3 bases not matched to a gene. The CDR3 sequence is 16 residues long. CDR3 sequence: CASSYSLAGHSYEQYF. DNA for the CDR3: TGTGCCAGCAGTTACTCGCTAGCGGGGCACTCCTACGAGCAGTACTTC.

The DNA for the CDR3 is TGTGCCAGCAGATTTGACCGCTTAATGAACACTGAAGCTTTCTTT. This codes for CASRFDRLMNTEAFF. The gene calls are TRBV28 and TRBJ1-1; D is undetermined. CDR1 is MDHEN and CDR2 is SYDVKM in the germline V gene. Trimming cost V 6 bases and J 0 bases, with 14 bases left between them. The CDR3 is 15 amino acids.

J is TRBJ2-7 and V is TRBV5-1; D might be TRBD1 (6 bases). This CDR3 has 15 amino acids. Germline assignment: CDR1 SGHRS and CDR2 YFSETQ. V lost 7 bases and J 3 bases, leaving 20 bases between the germline ends. The CDR3 DNA reads as TGCGCCAGCCGCCTTCAGGGGCACTCTGGCTACGAGCAGTACTTC. Its protein is CASRLQGHSGYEQYF.

In this sample, this clonotype turned up many times. The chain employs TRBV19 and TRBJ1-1, with 7 bases identical to TRBD1. Germline CDR1 is LNHDA and CDR2 is SQIVND (reference sequence). Trimming at V came to 5 bases and at J to 1 base, leaving 13 bases not matched to a gene. This CDR3 is built from 17 residues. The CDR3: CASSLTRQGGSNTEAFF. The CDR3 region has the DNA TGTGCCAGTAGTCTTACCCGACAGGGAGGCTCGAACACTGAAGCTTTCTTT.

This clonotype was seen ten or more times. The chain links TRBV6-1 to TRBJ2-3, with 12 bases identical to TRBD2. The CDR3 runs 15 residues. V dropped 2 bases and J dropped 4; count of bases not matched to a gene: 1. Germline CDR1 MNHNS, CDR2 SASEGT. The CDR3 reads CASSELAGGPDTQYF. CDR3 DNA sequence: TGTGCCAGCAGTGAACTAGCGGGGGGGCCAGATACGCAGTATTTT.

The V call is TRBV11-2, the J call TRBJ1-2; D is possibly TRBD1 (6 bases). V lost 1 base and J lost 8, with 11 bases in between. The CDR3 is 13 amino acids. Germline CDR1 reads SGHAT; CDR2 reads FQNNGV. CDR3 sequence (DNA): TGTGCCAGCAGCTTAGGACAGGTCAACGGCTACACCTTC. Its translation: CASSLGQVNGYTF.

This clonotype occurred many times. This rearrangement joins TRBV11-2 to TRBJ2-1, with TRBD2 as a possible D gene (6 bases). Germline CDR1 and CDR2: SGHAT and FQNNGV. V was trimmed by 3 bases and J by 5 bases, leaving 11 bases between them. The CDR3 spans 14 residues. In DNA, the CDR3 is TGTGCCAGCAGCTTCGTGGGGGGAAACAATGAGCAGTTCTTC. As protein: CASSFVGGNNEQFF. Looking up the rest from reference TRBV11-2 and TRBJ2-1 gives the full variable domain: EAGVAQSPRYKIIEKRQSVAFWCNPISGHATLYWYQQILGQGPKLLIQFQNNGVVDDSQLPKDRFSAERLKGVDSTLKIQPAKLEDSAVYLCASSFVGGNNEQFFGPGTRLTVL.

J is TRBJ2-7 and V is TRBV5-6; D is perhaps TRBD2 (7 bases). Per the germline V gene, CDR1 is SGHDT and CDR2 is YYEEEE. CDR3 length equals 14 residues. V shed 5 bases and J shed 5 bases, with 17 bases lying between them. The CDR3 region is CASRGGPGVNEQYF. The CDR3 DNA reads TGTGCCAGCAGGGGGGGGCCGGGAGTTAACGAGCAGTACTTC. Full variable domain (remainder filled in from reference TRBV5-6 and TRBJ2-7): DAGVTQSPTHLIKTRGQQVTLRCSPKSGHDTVSWYQQALGQGPQFIFQYYEEEERQRGNFPDRFSGHQFPNYSSELNVNALLLGDSALYLCASRGGPGVNEQYFGPGTRLTVT.

This clonotype has ten or more counts. Here the CDR3 reads CASSLSRDFTQETQYF. DNA for the CDR3: TGTGCCAGCAGCTTATCAAGAGATTTCACCCAAGAGACCCAGTACTTC. The chain recombines TRBV7-2 with TRBJ2-5; D ambiguous. This CDR3 spans 16 amino acids. V gave up 2 bases and J gave up 1 base, with 14 bases separating them. The V gene's germline CDR1 is SGHTA and CDR2 FQGNSA.

This clonotype was counted a few times. The rearrangement joins TRBV3-1 to TRBJ1-2, with D possibly TRBD1 on 5 matching bases. The CDR3 spans 14 residues. Trimming cost V 1 base and J 5 bases, with 11 bases left between them. CDR1 and CDR2 (germline): LGHDT, YNNKEL (reference sequence). CDR3 sequence: CASSQGGGTYGYTF. CDR3 bases: TGTGCCAGCAGCCAAGGCGGGGGAACTTATGGCTACACCTTC.

In this sample, this clonotype turned up a few times. V is TRBV9 and J is TRBJ1-5; D is uncertain. Trimming shortened V by 3 bases and J by 0 bases, and 7 bases separated the two germline ends. CDR3 length: 14 residues. Germline CDR1 is SGDLS and CDR2 is YYNGEE. The CDR3 is CASSGMYSNQPQHF. The CDR3 region has the DNA TGTGCCAGCAGCGGGATGTATAGCAATCAGCCCCAGCATTTT.

This chain joins TRBV20-1 and TRBJ2-7; 10 bases map to TRBD1. The CDR3 totals 15 residues. Looked up from germline, CDR1 is DFQATT and CDR2 is SNEGSKA (reference sequence). V was clipped by 5 bases and J by 2 bases; unmatched bases: 9. DNA for the CDR3: TGCAGTGCTCCCCGGGGGGGACAGGGGACCTACGAGCAGTACTTC. Encoded protein: CSAPRGGQGTYEQYF.

This clonotype has a handful of counts. The chain carries TRBV5-4 and TRBJ2-1; 14 bases match TRBD2. Germline CDR1 SGHNT, CDR2 YYREEE (reference sequence). Trimming at V came to 2 bases and at J to 0 bases, leaving 13 bases not matched to a gene. There are 21 residues in the CDR3. This CDR3 reads CASSFYPGTSGGLSSYNEQFF. As DNA, the CDR3 is TGTGCCAGCAGCTTCTATCCCGGGACTAGCGGGGGCCTGAGCTCCTACAATGAGCAGTTCTTC.

The chain couples TRBV5-8 to TRBJ1-5; D is uncertain. V lost 4 bases and J 9 bases, leaving 17 bases between the germline ends. The CDR3 has 14 amino acids. Per germline, CDR1 SGHTS and CDR2 YDEGEE. The CDR3 reads CASSKRTEFLPQHF. Here the CDR3 DNA reads TGTGCCAGCAGCAAAAGGACGGAGTTTTTGCCCCAGCATTTT.

This clonotype was seen at least ten times. The gene calls are TRBV28 and TRBJ1-2; a weak D match, TRBD1 (6 bases). CDR1 is MDHEN, CDR2 SYDVKM, per germline. V lost 1 base and J lost 4, with 10 bases in between. The CDR3 is made up of 14 amino acids. The CDR3 DNA reads TGTGCCAGCAGTTTATTACAGGGAGGCTATGGCTACACCTTC. Protein sequence: CASSLLQGGYGYTF.

The chain recombines TRBV2 with TRBJ2-1; 8 positions match TRBD1. J gave up 5 bases and V 4 bases, and 7 bases lay outside the gene matches. The CDR3 extends over 15 amino acids. CDR1 and CDR2 from the germline V gene are SNHLY and FYNNEI. For the CDR3, the DNA is TGTGCCAGCAGTGGACCCGGGACAGGAAACAATGAGCAGTTCTTC. Residues: CASSGPGTGNNEQFF.

The gene calls are TRBV14 and TRBJ2-1; possibly TRBD2 for D (5 bases). Trimming stripped 0 bases from V and 4 bases from J, with 19 bases between. From germline, CDR1 is SGHDN and CDR2 FVKESK. This CDR3 is 18 amino acids long. Here the CDR3 DNA reads TGTGCCAGCAGCCAAGAAGCCCCCCAGGTGGGAGTATACAATGAGCAGTTCTTC. Its protein product is CASSQEAPQVGVYNEQFF.

At least ten counts were recorded for this clonotype. As DNA, the CDR3 is TGTGCCAGTAGCGACTTGGATACGCAGTATTTT. Residues: CASSDLDTQYF. The chain joins TRBV19 to TRBJ2-3; D not resolved. The germline gives CDR1 LNHDA, CDR2 SQIVND (reference sequence). V was trimmed by 6 bases and J by 6 bases, leaving 7 bases between them. The CDR3 runs to 11 residues.

The chain has TRBV14 and TRBJ2-1; 7 bases line up with TRBD1. The V segment lost 4 bases and the J segment 7 bases; nucleotides outside the gene matches: 10. Germline CDR1 reads SGHDN; CDR2 reads FVKESK. The CDR3 has 15 residues. The CDR3 sequence: CASSRDRRGTNEQFF. The CDR3 DNA reads as TGTGCCAGCAGCCGAGATCGCAGGGGGACGAATGAGCAGTTCTTC.

This clonotype turned up a few times. The chain uses TRBV19 and TRBJ1-4, with D tentatively TRBD1 (6 bases). Deletions cut 5 bases from V and 9 bases from J, with 16 bases between. The CDR3 sequence is 14 residues long. Germline CDR1 is LNHDA and CDR2 is SQIVND (reference sequence). Here the CDR3 reads CASSLRDTRKKLFF. The CDR3 DNA is TGTGCCAGTAGTCTCCGGGACACCCGAAAAAAACTGTTTTTT.

This clonotype was seen at least ten times. The chain employs TRBV2 and TRBJ2-7, with a possible D match to TRBD1 (5 bases). The CDR3 has 15 residues. Trimming cost V 2 bases and J 6 bases, with 17 bases left between them. In germline, CDR1 is SNHLY, CDR2 FYNNEI. The CDR3 is CASSERGRGYFEQYF. In nucleotides, the CDR3 is TGTGCCAGCAGTGAAAGGGGTAGGGGCTACTTCGAGCAGTACTTC.